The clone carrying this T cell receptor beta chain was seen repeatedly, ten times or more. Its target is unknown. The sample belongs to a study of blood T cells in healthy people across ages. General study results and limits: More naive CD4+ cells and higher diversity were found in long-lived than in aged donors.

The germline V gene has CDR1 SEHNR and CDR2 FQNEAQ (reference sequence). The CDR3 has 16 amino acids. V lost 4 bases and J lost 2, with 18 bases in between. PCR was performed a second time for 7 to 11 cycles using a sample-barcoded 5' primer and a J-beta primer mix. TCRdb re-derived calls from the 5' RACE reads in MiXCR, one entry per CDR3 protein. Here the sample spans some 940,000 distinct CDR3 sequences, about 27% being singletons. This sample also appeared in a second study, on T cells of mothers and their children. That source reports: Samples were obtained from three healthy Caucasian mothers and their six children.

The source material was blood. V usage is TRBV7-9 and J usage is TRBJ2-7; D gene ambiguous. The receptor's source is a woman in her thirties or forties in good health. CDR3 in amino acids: CASSSDVRSGTYEQYF. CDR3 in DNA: TGTGCCAGCAGCTCCGACGTGAGATCCGGAACCTACGAGCAGTACTTC. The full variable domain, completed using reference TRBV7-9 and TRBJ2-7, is DTGVSQNPRHKITKRGQNVTFRCDPISEHNRLYWYRQTLGQGPEFLTYFQNEAQLEKSRLLSDRFSAERPKGSFSTLEIQRTEQGDSAMYLCASSSDVRSGTYEQYFGPGTRLTVT.